Below are 30 T cell receptor beta chains sequenced from a single sample in a study of shared clonotypes between healthy human individuals. Using immunoSEQ multiplex PCR, the repertoire was profiled, and TCRdb retains in-frame clones only, with some absent. The table lists 740,000 or so clones, approximately 73% of them singletons. Sequencing input: memory CD4+ T cells sorted from blood. As to subset: CD45RA-negative fraction. The receptors were sampled from a woman aged 30 to 39 in good health.

V is TRBV5-1 and J is TRBJ2-1; unclear D gene. V shed 1 base and J shed 2 bases, with 10 bases lying between them. Germline V gene data show CDR1 as SGHRS and CDR2 as YFSETQ. The CDR3 covers 15 residues. The DNA of the CDR3 is TGCGCCAGCAGCTTGTCCACGACTGCCTACAATGAGCAGTTCTTC. Its translation is CASSLSTTAYNEQFF.

This chain connects TRBV4-1 to TRBJ1-4; 9 positions match TRBD1. Unmatched junction bases numbered 5, after V lost 3 bases and J lost 6 bases. From germline, CDR1 is MGHRA and CDR2 YSYEKL. This CDR3 spans 15 amino acids. Written as DNA, the CDR3 is TGCGCCAGCAGCCAGATAGGGACAGGGCATGAAAAACTGTTTTTT. Translation gives CASSQIGTGHEKLFF.

This clone was observed a handful of times. Other DNA variants within this sample encode the same CDR3. This rearrangement joins TRBV28 to TRBJ2-1; 12 nucleotides agree with TRBD2. V shed 6 bases and J 7 bases; nucleotides not matched to a gene: 7. The CDR3 covers 15 residues. CDR1 and CDR2 from the germline V gene are MDHEN and SYDVKM. In nucleotides, the CDR3 is TGTGCCAGCAGCCTAGCGGGAGGGCCACTGAATGAGCAGTTCTTC. It yields the protein CASSLAGGPLNEQFF.

V is TRBV6-1 and J is TRBJ2-7; 7 bases align to TRBD1. CDR1 and CDR2 from the germline V gene are MNHNS and SASEGT. The CDR3 has 12 amino acids. The V segment lost 9 bases and the J segment 0 bases; nucleotides outside the gene matches: 2. The CDR3 loop reads CASTGDSYEQYF. The CDR3 nucleotides read TGTGCCAGTACAGGGGACTCCTACGAGCAGTACTTC.

The chain uses TRBV7-9 and TRBJ2-7; D assignment may be TRBD1 or TRBD2 (6 bases each). V shed 3 bases and J shed 1 base, with 19 bases lying between them. Germline CDR1 is SEHNR and CDR2 is FQNEAQ (reference sequence). The CDR3 length is 17 residues. The CDR3 sequence is CASSFFMGAGTSYEQYF. The CDR3 nucleotides read TGTGCCAGCAGCTTTTTTATGGGGGCCGGGACTTCCTACGAGCAGTACTTC.

The V and J genes are TRBV4-1 and TRBJ1-2, with 7 nucleotides matching TRBD1. Trimming at V came to 0 bases and at J to 5 bases, leaving 12 bases not matched to a gene. Germline V gene lookup returns CDR1 MGHRA and CDR2 YSYEKL. There are 17 residues in the CDR3. The CDR3: CASSQETRGQRSYGYTF. CDR3 sequence (DNA): TGCGCCAGCAGCCAAGAAACCCGGGGACAGCGAAGTTATGGCTACACCTTC.

V is TRBV11-2 and J is TRBJ2-1, with D unresolved. This CDR3 is built from 11 residues. Germline V lookup: CDR1 SGHAT, CDR2 FQNNGV. The germline V and J ends were trimmed by 3 bases and 9 bases, with 6 bases remaining between them. This CDR3 reads CASSFLGEQFF. CDR3 nucleotides: TGTGCCAGCAGCTTCCTAGGTGAGCAGTTCTTC.

Regarding this clone: The sample has other DNA sequences that encode this CDR3 too. The rearrangement joins TRBV5-1 to TRBJ2-1, with unresolved D. Trimming took 0 bases from V and 0 from J, leaving 7 bases between them. Germline V gene lookup returns CDR1 SGHRS and CDR2 YFSETQ. The CDR3 extends over 15 amino acids. CDR3 sequence: CASSLDSNSYNEQFF. In nucleotides, the CDR3 is TGCGCCAGCAGCTTGGATTCAAACTCCTACAATGAGCAGTTCTTC.

The gene calls are TRBV7-8 and TRBJ2-3, with a weak D call TRBD2 (5 bases). The CDR3 spans 16 residues. The germline CDR1 and CDR2 sequences are SGHVS and FQNEAQ. Trimming took 0 bases from V and 2 from J, leaving 12 bases between them. In DNA, the CDR3 is TGTGCCAGCAGCTTAGCGAAGCGACTAATCACAGATACGCAGTATTTT. It codes for CASSLAKRLITDTQYF.

The chain has TRBV5-1 and TRBJ2-1; 13 bases agree with TRBD2. With V trimmed by 4 bases and J by 9 bases, 10 bases remained unmatched. Germline V CDR1 and CDR2: SGHRS, YFSETQ. The CDR3 has 16 residues. The chain's CDR3 is CASSTEPGLAGLEQFF. The CDR3 DNA sequence: TGCGCCAGCAGCACTGAACCGGGACTAGCGGGACTTGAGCAGTTCTTC.

This rearrangement joins TRBV7-9 to TRBJ2-7, with 9 bases aligning to TRBD1. The V and J ends lost 2 bases and 3 bases, in that order; junction bases with no gene match: 5. This CDR3 has 15 residues. The V gene's germline CDR1 is SEHNR and CDR2 FQNEAQ (reference sequence). The DNA for the CDR3 is TGTGCCAGCAGCTTAACTGGGACAGGGAACTACGAGCAGTACTTC. Protein sequence: CASSLTGTGNYEQYF.

The chain uses TRBV28 and TRBJ2-7; D ambiguous. Per the germline V gene, CDR1 is MDHEN and CDR2 is SYDVKM. V lost 10 bases and J lost 4, with 8 bases in between. The CDR3 spans 10 residues. In nucleotides, the CDR3 is TGTGCCACTCGCCTGTACGAGCAGTACTTC. It codes for CATRLYEQYF.

This clone came up many times. The chain links TRBV10-3 to TRBJ1-1, with D tentatively TRBD1 (5 bases). This CDR3 spans 15 amino acids. The V gene lost 4 bases and the J gene lost 7 bases, with 19 bases spanning the gap. Germline-derived CDR1 and CDR2 are ENHRY and SYGVKD. The CDR3: CAISGGGVLRVEAFF. The CDR3 nucleotides are TGTGCCATCAGTGGGGGCGGCGTTTTGAGGGTTGAAGCTTTCTTT.

V and J are TRBV5-6 and TRBJ1-2, with D uncertain. The length of the CDR3 is 13 residues. CDR1 SGHDT and CDR2 YYEEEE come from the germline V gene. V was clipped by 1 base and J by 4 bases, with 8 bases between them. The CDR3 loop is CASSLFSVYGYTF. CDR3 nucleotide sequence: TGTGCCAGCAGCTTGTTCAGCGTCTATGGCTACACCTTC.

Worth noting for this clone: Other nucleotide sequences in the sample specify the same CDR3. CDR3 residues: CASSTAGYGYTF. CDR3 nucleotides: TGTGCCAGCAGCACAGCCGGGTATGGCTACACCTTC. The chain carries TRBV27 and TRBJ1-2; no firm D call. Germline CDR1 and CDR2: MNHEY and SMNVEV (reference sequence). CDR3 length equals 12 residues. Trimming left V 6 bases short and J 5 bases short, with 10 bases between.

The J gene is TRBJ2-3, the V gene TRBV2, with 13 bases lining up with TRBD2. CDR3 length: 14 amino acids. The trim removed 7 bases at V and 6 bases at J, leaving 4 bases unmatched. Per the germline V gene, CDR1 is SNHLY and CDR2 is FYNNEI. The CDR3 is CASTGLAGPDTQYF. The CDR3 DNA sequence: TGTGCCAGCACGGGACTAGCGGGACCGGATACGCAGTATTTT.

This clone was recorded only once. The chain couples TRBV19 to TRBJ2-5; weak D call: TRBD1 (5 bases). Germline V gives CDR1 LNHDA, CDR2 SQIVND (reference sequence). V lost 2 bases to trimming and J lost 5 bases, with 9 bases between them. CDR3 length equals 13 residues. The CDR3 is CASSIKGHETQYF. CDR3 bases: TGTGCCAGTAGTATAAAGGGGCACGAGACCCAGTACTTC. Full variable domain (rest looked up from reference TRBV19 and TRBJ2-5): DGGITQSPKYLFRKEGQNVTLSCEQNLNHDAMYWYRQDPGQGLRLIYYSQIVNDFQKGDIAEGYSVSREKKESFPLTVTSAQKNPTAFYLCASSIKGHETQYFGPGTRLLVL.

This clone has more than one count but fewer than ten. The rearrangement joins TRBV2 to TRBJ2-1; D might be TRBD2 (6 bases). The CDR3 extends over 15 amino acids. The V and J ends lost 4 bases and 0 bases respectively, with 10 bases between them. Germline CDR1 reads SNHLY; CDR2 reads FYNNEI. CDR3 region: CASSAFGSSYNEQFF. For the CDR3, the DNA is TGTGCCAGCAGTGCCTTCGGGAGCTCCTACAATGAGCAGTTCTTC.

J is TRBJ2-2 and V is TRBV27, with D perhaps TRBD2 (5 bases). The V end was cut by 4 bases, the J end by 4 bases, with 10 bases between. This CDR3 has 14 residues. Germline CDR1 MNHEY, CDR2 SMNVEV (reference sequence). The DNA for the CDR3 is TGTGCCAGCAGTTGGCTAGCAGGCACCGGGGAGCTGTTTTTT. Translating it yields CASSWLAGTGELFF.

In its sample, this clone was seen a few times. The chain couples TRBV25-1 to TRBJ2-5, with 7 bases matching TRBD2. Judging by the DNA end, TRBJ2-7 fits better; the J call may be wrong. This CDR3 comprises 16 residues. Germline V lookup: CDR1 MGHDK, CDR2 SYGVNS. In nucleotides, the CDR3 is TGTGCCAGCAGTGCCTCCCCCGGGGACTATTCCTACGAGCAGTACTTC. This encodes CASSASPGDYSYEQYF.

J is TRBJ2-7 and V is TRBV13; 7 positions match TRBD1. The CDR3 sequence is 14 residues long. V was clipped by 6 bases and J by 2 bases; unmatched bases: 7. Germline-derived CDR1 and CDR2 are PRHDT and FYEKMQ (reference sequence). The CDR3 reads CASRRQGRTYEQYF. CDR3 bases: TGTGCCAGCAGACGACAGGGACGGACCTACGAGCAGTACTTC. Supplemented by reference TRBV13 and TRBJ2-7, the full variable domain reads AAGVIQSPRHLIKEKRETATLKCYPIPRHDTVYWYQQGPGQDPQFLISFYEKMQSDKGSIPDRFSAQQFSDYHSELNMSSLELGDSALYFCASRRQGRTYEQYFGPGTRLTVT.

The chain couples TRBV7-2 to TRBJ2-2; TRBD1 agrees at 7 bases. This CDR3 has 17 amino acids. Trimming at V came to 5 bases and at J to 7 bases, leaving 16 bases not matched to a gene. CDR1 and CDR2 (germline): SGHTA, FQGNSA. CDR3 region: CASSQEWKQGSIGELFF. The CDR3 DNA is TGTGCCAGCAGCCAAGAGTGGAAACAGGGGTCCATCGGGGAGCTGTTTTTT.

The chain has TRBV18 and TRBJ2-1; 11 bases line up with TRBD2. The CDR3 has 13 residues. V was clipped by 3 bases and J by 9 bases; unmatched bases: 1. Looked up from germline, CDR1 is KGHSH and CDR2 is LQKENI. CDR3 nucleotide sequence: TGTGCCAGCTCACCCACTAGCGGGGGTGAGCAGTTCTTC. It codes for CASSPTSGGEQFF.

The chain recombines TRBV7-4 with TRBJ1-5; 9 nucleotides line up with TRBD1. CDR1 and CDR2 (germline): SGHVT, SQSDAQ. The V segment lost 0 bases and the J segment 4 bases; nucleotides outside the gene matches: 10. This CDR3 has 18 residues. In DNA form, the CDR3 reads TGTGCCAGCAGCTTAGCGCTAGGGACAGGGAGGGGGAATCAGCCCCAGCATTTT. Translating gives CASSLALGTGRGNQPQHF.

The rearrangement joins TRBV2 to TRBJ1-2; 10 bases fit TRBD1. Unmatched junction bases numbered 11, after V lost 6 bases and J lost 7 bases. Germline V gives CDR1 SNHLY, CDR2 FYNNEI. This CDR3 has 15 residues. The DNA of the CDR3 is TGTGCCAGCAGGCTGCTGTCTGACAGGGGGCTTGGCTACACCTTC. This codes for CASRLLSDRGLGYTF.

The genes are TRBV28 and TRBJ2-3; either TRBD1 or TRBD2 may fit D (5 bases each). Looked up from germline, CDR1 is MDHEN and CDR2 is SYDVKM. Trimming shortened V by 5 bases and J by 0 bases, and 15 bases separated the two germline ends. This CDR3 region has 16 residues. CDR3: CASSPAPGRSTDTQYF. CDR3 coding DNA: TGTGCCAGCAGTCCAGCCCCGGGACGAAGCACAGATACGCAGTATTTT.

The chain couples TRBV5-1 to TRBJ2-7, with D tentatively TRBD2 (6 bases). Germline CDR1 SGHRS, CDR2 YFSETQ. The CDR3 has 14 residues. The germline V and J ends were trimmed by 0 bases and 8 bases, with 15 bases remaining between them. The chain's CDR3 is CASSLASTSPQQYF. Here the CDR3 DNA reads TGCGCCAGCAGCTTGGCATCAACTAGCCCCCAGCAGTACTTC.

The chain recombines TRBV18 with TRBJ2-7; 7 nucleotides agree with TRBD2. Germline CDR1 reads KGHSH; CDR2 reads LQKENI. V shed 6 bases and J 6 bases; nucleotides not matched to a gene: 11. CDR3 length: 14 amino acids. The CDR3 bases are TGTGCCAGCTCCCAGGGAGGGAGGGCCGGCGAGCAGTACTTC. Translation gives CASSQGGRAGEQYF. Using reference TRBV18 and TRBJ2-7 for the parts outside the CDR3, the full variable domain is NAGVMQNPRHLVRRRGQEARLRCSPMKGHSHVYWYRQLPEEGLKFMVYLQKENIIDESGMPKERFSAEFPKEGPSILRIQQVVRGDSAAYFCASSQGGRAGEQYFGPGTRLTVT.

This clone was seen more than once but under ten times. The chain couples TRBV5-1 to TRBJ2-7, with D perhaps TRBD2 (6 bases). CDR3 length: 13 amino acids. V was shortened by 3 bases and J by 3 bases, with 10 bases between the two germline ends. Germline V gene data show CDR1 as SGHRS and CDR2 as YFSETQ. The CDR3 region has the DNA TGCGCCAGCAGCTCCTCTAGCGTCTACGAGCAGTACTTC. Translated: CASSSSSVYEQYF. The whole variable domain, remainder taken from reference TRBV5-1 and TRBJ2-7, is KAGVTQTPRYLIKTRGQQVTLSCSPISGHRSVSWYQQTPGQGLQFLFEYFSETQRNKGNFPGRFSGRQFSNSRSEMNVSTLELGDSALYLCASSSSSVYEQYFGPGTRLTVT.

The chain carries TRBV12-5 and TRBJ2-1; 13 bases agree with TRBD2. V dropped 1 base and J dropped 10; count of bases not matched to a gene: 7. The germline gives CDR1 LGHNT, CDR2 FRNRAP. CDR3 length equals 16 residues. The CDR3 bases are TGTGCTAGTGGTTTGGCATTGGGACTAGCGGGATTCGAGCAGTTCTTC. Translated, it gives CASGLALGLAGFEQFF. The full variable domain, in which reference TRBV12-5 and TRBJ2-1 provide the parts outside the CDR3, is DARVTQTPRHKVTEMGQEVTMRCQPILGHNTVFWYRQTMMQGLELLAYFRNRAPLDDSGMPKDRFSAEMPDATLATLKIQPSEPRDSAVYFCASGLALGLAGFEQFFGPGTRLTVL.